What follows describes a single T cell receptor (beta chain). Its antigen is unidentified. Triplicate sorting captured 300,000 cells each from every CD8+ T cell subset. The sample is drawn from a study of CXCR3-negative and CXCR3-positive naive CD8 T cells. The authors made the TRB cDNA libraries by 5' RACE using UMI labels. TCRdb re-called the 5' RACE reads, yielding one record per CDR3 amino acid sequence without DNA. The specimen's table records some 140,000 distinct CDR3 sequences. Germline CDR1 is DFQATT and CDR2 is SNEGSKA (reference sequence). The CDR3 runs 17 residues. Study-wide results and caveats: Comparison of naive subsets found surface CD5 to be comparable, and TCR strength was inferred on the basis of TRB CDR3 properties. The study found more hydrophobic TRB CDR3s in CXCR3-positive naive cells than in CXCR3-negative naive cells. Post-cryopreservation CXCR3 expression was partly diminished, and the bulk of assays employed fresh PBMCs.

V usage is TRBV20-1 and J usage is TRBJ2-3. The sequencing sample was made of naive CXCR3+ CD8+ T cells from blood. Subset in this sample: CD45RO-CCR7+CD27+CD95- naive CD8+ T cells expressing CXCR3 (TNR3+). The sequence derives from a human donor in good health. Some clones in this sample may be carry-over from other donors' samples. The chain's CDR3 is CSARDESRRWNGDTQYF.